The T cell receptor (beta chain) described here comes from a study of blood T cell repertoires in COVID-19 (dated by TCRdb to 2018 to 2021). About the full investigation: Samples from collaborators originated in the United States, Italy and Spain and spanned both the acute and convalescent phases of COVID-19. The prospective study material was composed of cDNA or gDNA derived from T cells, B-cell-depleted T cells, or PBMCs. Deeply sampled blood TCRbeta repertoires from subjects exposed to, actively infected with, or recovered from COVID-19 were included in the dataset. The repertoires were released in a freely available public database intended as a resource for research on the immune response to SARS-CoV-2. Samples came from the ongoing ImmuneRACE study (first 160 participants) plus 1,254 subjects from 6 global collaborators. Nearly every sample came with metadata listing a de-identified subject ID, COVID-19 status, age in years and sex. HLA class I and class II types, where available, came from metadata supplied by the sample provider rather than from assay-based typing. Overall study outcomes, separate from this receptor: How much clinical and demographic metadata was included differed by source and by participant, and the metadata was provided uncurated.

According to the germline V gene, CDR1 reads SNHLY and CDR2 reads FYNNEI. Ends trimmed: V by 1 base, J by 1 base; bases unmatched to a gene: 3. The CDR3 spans 17 residues, from the cysteine through the phenylalanine. CDR3 DNA only is kept here, 51 bases in frame from base 1. TCRbeta CDR3 regions were amplified from genomic DNA by means of the immunoSEQ Assay, a bias-controlled multiplex PCR. The authors processed their data as follows. The number of nucleated cells in each sample was estimated from the amplification of reference gene primers within the assay. Sequence reads were collapsed and filtered to measure the absolute abundance of every unique TCRbeta CDR3 rearrangement. Productive Simpson clonality was computed per sample as the square root of Simpson's diversity index over productive rearrangements. TCRdb provides this immuneACCESS table in a form limited to in-frame rearrangements. Some clones are lacking; in checked studies, under half of them reflect an unresolved V gene, and why the rest are absent is not known. The V and J calls and clone size were taken over from that table, and D and trimming were inferred from the DNA. This sample holds hundreds of thousands of clones; 85% to 95% were observed only once. 1.9% of the sample is taken by the ten largest.

A word on this clone: Its antigen is currently not known. No base quality information exists; no much larger clone differs at one position.

Participants in the prospective study were enrolled through a virtual design, were aged 18 to 89 years, and lived in approximately 25 United States geographic areas. In the prospective study, participants were assigned to cohorts based on the clinical history participants reported in a screening survey and a study questionnaire. Recovered participants in ImmuneRACE Cohort 3 were defined by two consecutive negative NP/OP PCR tests, clearance by a healthcare professional, or resolution of symptoms. Mobile phlebotomists in the prospective study collected whole blood, serum and a nasopharyngeal or oropharyngeal swab from every participant. Prospective study participants could optionally give additional blood draws and questionnaires over an approximately two-month period. Before DNA extraction, prospective study blood samples were shipped either frozen or at room temperature.

The sequenced sample consisted of PBMCs or T cells enriched from blood (not recorded which). This receptor was identified in a woman aged 18-30 years who had recovered from COVID-19. The chain couples TRBV2 to TRBJ2-7, and TRBD2 matches 14 of the central bases. The nucleotide sequence reads as follows: TGTGCCAGCAGTGAAGTGACTAGCGGGAGGGGGTCCTACGAGCAGTACTTC. Translated, it reads CASSEVTSGRGSYEQYF.